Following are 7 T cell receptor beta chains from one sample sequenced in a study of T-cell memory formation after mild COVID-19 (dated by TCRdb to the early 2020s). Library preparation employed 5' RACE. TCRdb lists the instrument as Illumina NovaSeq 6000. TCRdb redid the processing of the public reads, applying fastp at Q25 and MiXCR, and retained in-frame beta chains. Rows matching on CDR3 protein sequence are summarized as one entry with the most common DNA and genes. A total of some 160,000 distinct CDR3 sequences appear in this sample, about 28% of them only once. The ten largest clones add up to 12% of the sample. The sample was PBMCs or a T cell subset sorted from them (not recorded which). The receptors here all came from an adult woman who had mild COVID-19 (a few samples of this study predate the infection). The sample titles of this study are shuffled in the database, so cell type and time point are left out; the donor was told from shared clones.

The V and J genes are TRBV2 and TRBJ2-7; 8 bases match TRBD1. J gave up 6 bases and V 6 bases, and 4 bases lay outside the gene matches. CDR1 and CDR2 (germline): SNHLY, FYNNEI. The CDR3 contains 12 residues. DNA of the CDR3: TGTGCCAGCAGGGACAGGGAAATCGAGCAGTACTTC. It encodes CASRDREIEQYF.

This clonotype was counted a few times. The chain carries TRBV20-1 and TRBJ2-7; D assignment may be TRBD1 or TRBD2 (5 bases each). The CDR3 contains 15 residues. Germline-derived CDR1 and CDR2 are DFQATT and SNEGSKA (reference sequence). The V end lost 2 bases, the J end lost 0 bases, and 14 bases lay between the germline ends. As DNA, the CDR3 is TGCAGTGCTAGATACTCGTCGGGACCCTCCTACGAGCAGTACTTC. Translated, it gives CSARYSSGPSYEQYF.

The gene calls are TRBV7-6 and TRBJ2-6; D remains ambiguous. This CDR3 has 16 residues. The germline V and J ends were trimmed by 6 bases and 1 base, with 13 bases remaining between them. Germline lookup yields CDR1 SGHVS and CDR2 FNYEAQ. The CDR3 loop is CASSPSVLSGANVLTF. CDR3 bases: TGTGCCAGCAGTCCATCCGTCCTTTCTGGGGCCAACGTCCTGACTTTC. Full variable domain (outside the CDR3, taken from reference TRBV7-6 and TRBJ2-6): GAGVSQSPRYKVTKRGQDVALRCDPISGHVSLYWYRQALGQGPEFLTYFNYEAQQDKSGLPNDRFSAERPEGSISTLTIQRTEQRDSAMYRCASSPSVLSGANVLTFGAGSRLTVL.

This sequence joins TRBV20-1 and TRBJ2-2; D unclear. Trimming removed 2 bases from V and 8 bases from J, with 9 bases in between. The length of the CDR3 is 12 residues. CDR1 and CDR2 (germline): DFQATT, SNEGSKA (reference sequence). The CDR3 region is CSARNLVGELFF. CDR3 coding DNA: TGCAGTGCTAGAAACCTGGTAGGGGAGCTGTTTTTT.

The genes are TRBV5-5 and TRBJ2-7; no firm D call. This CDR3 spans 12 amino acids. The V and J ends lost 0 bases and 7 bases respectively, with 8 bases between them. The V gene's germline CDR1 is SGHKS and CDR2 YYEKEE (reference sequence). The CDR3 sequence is CASSLEFGEQYF. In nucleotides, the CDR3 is TGTGCCAGCAGCTTGGAATTCGGGGAGCAGTACTTC.

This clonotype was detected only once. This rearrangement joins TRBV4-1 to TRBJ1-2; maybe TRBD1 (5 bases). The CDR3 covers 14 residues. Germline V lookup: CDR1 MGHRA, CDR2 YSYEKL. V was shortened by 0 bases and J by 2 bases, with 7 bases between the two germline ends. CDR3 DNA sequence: TGCGCCAGCAGCCAAGACCCAGGGAACTATGGCTACACCTTC. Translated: CASSQDPGNYGYTF.

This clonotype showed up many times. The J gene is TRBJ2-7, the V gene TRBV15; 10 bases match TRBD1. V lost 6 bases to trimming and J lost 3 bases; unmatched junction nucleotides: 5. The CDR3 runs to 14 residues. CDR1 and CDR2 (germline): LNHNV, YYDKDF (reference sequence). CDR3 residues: CATSGTGAFYEQYF. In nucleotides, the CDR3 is TGTGCCACCAGTGGGACAGGGGCCTTCTACGAGCAGTACTTC. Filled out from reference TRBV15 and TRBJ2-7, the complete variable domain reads DAMVIQNPRYQVTQFGKPVTLSCSQTLNHNVMYWYQQKSSQAPKLLFHYYDKDFNNEADTPDNFQSRRPNTSFCFLDIRSPGLGDTAMYLCATSGTGAFYEQYFGPGTRLTVT.